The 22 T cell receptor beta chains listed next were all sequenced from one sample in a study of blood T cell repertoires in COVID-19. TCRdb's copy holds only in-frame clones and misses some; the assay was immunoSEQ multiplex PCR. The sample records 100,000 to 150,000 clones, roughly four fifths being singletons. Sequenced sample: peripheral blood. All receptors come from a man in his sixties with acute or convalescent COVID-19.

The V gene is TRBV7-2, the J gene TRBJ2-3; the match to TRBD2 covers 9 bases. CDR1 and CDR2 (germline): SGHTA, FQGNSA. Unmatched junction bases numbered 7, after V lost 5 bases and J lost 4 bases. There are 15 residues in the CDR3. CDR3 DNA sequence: TGTGCCAGCAGCCTAAGCGGGGGGAGCGCAGATACGCAGTATTTT. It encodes CASSLSGGSADTQYF.

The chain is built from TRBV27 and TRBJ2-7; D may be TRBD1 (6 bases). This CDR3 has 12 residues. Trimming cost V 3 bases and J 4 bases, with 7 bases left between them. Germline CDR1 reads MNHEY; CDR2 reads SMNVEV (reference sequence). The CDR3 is CASSFTGYEQYF. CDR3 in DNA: TGTGCCAGCAGTTTCACAGGGTACGAGCAGTACTTC.

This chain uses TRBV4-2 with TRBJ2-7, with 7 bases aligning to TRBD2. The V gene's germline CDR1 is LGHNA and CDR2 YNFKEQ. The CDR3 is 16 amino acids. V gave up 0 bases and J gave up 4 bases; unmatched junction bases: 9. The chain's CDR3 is CASSQDLGAGEYEQYF. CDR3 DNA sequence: TGTGCCAGCAGCCAAGATCTCGGGGCGGGAGAGTACGAGCAGTACTTC.

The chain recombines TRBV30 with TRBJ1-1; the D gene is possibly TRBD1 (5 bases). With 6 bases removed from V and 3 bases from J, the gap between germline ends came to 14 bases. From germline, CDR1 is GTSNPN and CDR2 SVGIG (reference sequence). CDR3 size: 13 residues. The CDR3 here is CACWTGGYTEAFF. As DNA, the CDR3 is TGTGCCTGTTGGACGGGGGGGTACACTGAAGCTTTCTTT.

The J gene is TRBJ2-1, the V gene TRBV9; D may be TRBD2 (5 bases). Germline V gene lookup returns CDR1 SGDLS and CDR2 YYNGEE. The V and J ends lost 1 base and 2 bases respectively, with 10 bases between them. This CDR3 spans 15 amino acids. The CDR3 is CASSVMWEPYNEQFF. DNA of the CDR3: TGTGCCAGCAGCGTAATGTGGGAGCCCTACAATGAGCAGTTCTTC.

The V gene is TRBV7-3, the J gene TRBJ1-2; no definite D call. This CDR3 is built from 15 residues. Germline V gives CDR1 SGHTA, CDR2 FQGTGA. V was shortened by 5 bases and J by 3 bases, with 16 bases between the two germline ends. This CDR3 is CASSPSGRRDYGYTF. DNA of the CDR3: TGTGCCAGCAGCCCTTCTGGGAGGAGGGACTATGGCTACACCTTC. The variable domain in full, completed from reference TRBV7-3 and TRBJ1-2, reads GAGVSQTPSNKVTEKGKYVELRCDPISGHTALYWYRQSLGQGPEFLIYFQGTGAADDSGLPNDRFFAVRPEGSVSTLKIQRTERGDSAVYLCASSPSGRRDYGYTFGSGTRLTVV.

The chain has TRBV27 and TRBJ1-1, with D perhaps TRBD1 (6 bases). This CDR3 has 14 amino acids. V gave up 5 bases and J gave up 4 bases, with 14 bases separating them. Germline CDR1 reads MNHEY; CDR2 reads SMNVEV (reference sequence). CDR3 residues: CASSPRGRGTEAFF. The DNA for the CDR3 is TGTGCCAGCAGTCCCAGGGGTCGGGGCACTGAAGCTTTCTTT.

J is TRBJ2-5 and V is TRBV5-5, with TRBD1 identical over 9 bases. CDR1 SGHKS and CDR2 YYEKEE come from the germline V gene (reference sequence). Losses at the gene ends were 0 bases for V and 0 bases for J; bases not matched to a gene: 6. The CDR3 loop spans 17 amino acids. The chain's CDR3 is CASSLVYRGPNQETQYF. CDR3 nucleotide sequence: TGTGCCAGCAGCTTGGTATACAGGGGGCCCAACCAAGAGACCCAGTACTTC.

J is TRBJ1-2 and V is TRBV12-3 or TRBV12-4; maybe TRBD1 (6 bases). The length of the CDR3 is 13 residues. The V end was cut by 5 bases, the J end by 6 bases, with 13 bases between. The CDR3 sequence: CASSQQGSHGYTF. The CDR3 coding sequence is TGTGCCAGCAGTCAACAGGGTTCACATGGCTACACCTTC.

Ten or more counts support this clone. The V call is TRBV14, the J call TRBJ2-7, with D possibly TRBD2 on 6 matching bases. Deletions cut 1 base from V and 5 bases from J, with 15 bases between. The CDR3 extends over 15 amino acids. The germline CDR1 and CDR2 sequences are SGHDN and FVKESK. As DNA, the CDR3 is TGTGCCAGCAGCCAAGCGTCCAAAAGGAGGGACGAGCAGTACTTC. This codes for CASSQASKRRDEQYF.

CDR3 in amino acids: CASSFRGQGTDTQYF. In nucleotides, the CDR3 is TGCGCCAGCAGCTTTCGGGGACAGGGCACAGATACGCAGTATTTT. This chain links TRBV5-1 with TRBJ2-3; 8 positions match TRBD1. The CDR3 sequence is 15 residues long. CDR1 SGHRS and CDR2 YFSETQ come from the germline V gene. J lost 1 base, V lost 2 bases, and 3 bases had no gene match.

The CDR3 coding sequence is TGTGCCAGCAGCAAGGGACAGGGGGCTGGCGGGGAGCTGTTTTTT. Its translation is CASSKGQGAGGELFF. The gene calls are TRBV7-8 and TRBJ2-2, with 12 bases that match TRBD1. The junction had 5 bases not matched to a gene; V was cut back by 5 bases and J by 7 bases. CDR3 length equals 15 residues. Germline V gene sequence: CDR1 SGHVS, CDR2 FQNEAQ.

The CDR3: CASSLGFPREQYF. The DNA for the CDR3 is TGTGCCAGCAGCTTGGGCTTCCCGCGAGAGCAGTACTTC. V gene TRBV5-6 combines with J gene TRBJ2-7, with unresolved D. Trimming took 0 bases from V and 7 from J, leaving 11 bases between them. The length of the CDR3 is 13 residues. The germline V gene encodes CDR1 SGHDT and CDR2 YYEEEE.

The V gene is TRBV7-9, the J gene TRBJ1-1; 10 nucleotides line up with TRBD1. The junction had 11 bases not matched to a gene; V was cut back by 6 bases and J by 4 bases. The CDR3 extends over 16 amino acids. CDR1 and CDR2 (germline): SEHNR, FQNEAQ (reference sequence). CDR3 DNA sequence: TGTGCCAGCAGTCCCGGACAGGGGGGGTTTGGCACTGAAGCTTTCTTT. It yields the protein CASSPGQGGFGTEAFF.

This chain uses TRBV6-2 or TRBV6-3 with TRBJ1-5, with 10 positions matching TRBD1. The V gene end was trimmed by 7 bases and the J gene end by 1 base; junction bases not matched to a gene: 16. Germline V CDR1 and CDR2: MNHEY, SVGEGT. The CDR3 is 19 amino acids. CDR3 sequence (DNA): TGTGCCAGCACCCCAAATCCGGGACAGGGGTTCCTAAGCAATCAGCCCCAGCATTTT. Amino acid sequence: CASTPNPGQGFLSNQPQHF.

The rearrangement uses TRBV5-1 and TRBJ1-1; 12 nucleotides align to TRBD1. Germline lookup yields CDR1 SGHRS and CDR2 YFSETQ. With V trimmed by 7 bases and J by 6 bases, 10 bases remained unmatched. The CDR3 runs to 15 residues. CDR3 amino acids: CASATTGQGAPEAFF. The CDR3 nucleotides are TGCGCCAGCGCCACCACGGGACAGGGGGCGCCTGAAGCTTTCTTT.

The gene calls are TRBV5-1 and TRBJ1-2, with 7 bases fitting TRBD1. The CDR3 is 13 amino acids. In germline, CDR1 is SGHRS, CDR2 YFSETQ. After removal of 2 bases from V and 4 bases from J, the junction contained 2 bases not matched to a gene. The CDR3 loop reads CASSFRDSYGYTF. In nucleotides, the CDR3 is TGCGCCAGCAGCTTCCGGGACAGCTATGGCTACACCTTC.

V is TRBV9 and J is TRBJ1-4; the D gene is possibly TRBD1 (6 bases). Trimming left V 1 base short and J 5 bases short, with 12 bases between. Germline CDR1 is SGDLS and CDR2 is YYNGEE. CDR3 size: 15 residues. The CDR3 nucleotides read TGTGCCAGCAGCGTACTCAGGGGATTGAATGAAAAACTGTTTTTT. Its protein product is CASSVLRGLNEKLFF.

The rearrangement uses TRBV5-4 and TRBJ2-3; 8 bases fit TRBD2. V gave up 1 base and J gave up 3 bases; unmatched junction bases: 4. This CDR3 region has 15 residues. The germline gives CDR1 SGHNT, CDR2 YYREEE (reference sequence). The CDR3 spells CASSLSGRWTDTQYF. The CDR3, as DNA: TGTGCCAGCAGCTTGAGCGGGAGATGGACAGATACGCAGTATTTT.

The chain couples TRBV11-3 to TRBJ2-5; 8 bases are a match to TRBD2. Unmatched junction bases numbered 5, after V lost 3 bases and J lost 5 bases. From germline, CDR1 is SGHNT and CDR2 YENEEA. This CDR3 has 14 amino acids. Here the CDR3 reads CASSLSGRGETQYF. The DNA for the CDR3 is TGTGCCAGCAGCTTGAGCGGGAGAGGGGAGACCCAGTACTTC.

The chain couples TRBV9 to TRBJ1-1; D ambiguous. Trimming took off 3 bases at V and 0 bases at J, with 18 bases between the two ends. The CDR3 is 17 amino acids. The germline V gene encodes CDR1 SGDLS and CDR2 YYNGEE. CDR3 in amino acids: CASSAWLEEGLNTEAFF. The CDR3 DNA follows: TGTGCCAGCAGCGCGTGGCTAGAAGAGGGTTTGAACACTGAAGCTTTCTTT.

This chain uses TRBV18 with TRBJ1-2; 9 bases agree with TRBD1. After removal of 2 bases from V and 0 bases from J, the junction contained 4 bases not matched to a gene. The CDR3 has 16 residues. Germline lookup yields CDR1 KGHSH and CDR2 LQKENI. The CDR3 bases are TGTGCCAGCTCACCAGGACAGGGGAGGCCTAACTATGGCTACACCTTC. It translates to CASSPGQGRPNYGYTF.